This TCR beta chain appears in the sequencing data of a study of blood T cell repertoires in COVID-19. On the study more broadly: Material from acute and convalescent COVID-19 was sourced from the United States, Italy and Spain. Sources were T cells, B-cell-depleted T cells, or PBMCs; the material itself was cDNA or gDNA.

Original analysis: Cell counts per sample came from amplifying reference gene primers. The protocol was immunoSEQ multiplex PCR, while the TCRdb copy is restricted to in-frame clones and leaves out a portion. That table supplies the V and J calls and clone size; D and trimming were determined from the DNA. The sample lists roughly 260,000 clones; around 80% were seen once. Per germline, CDR1 LNHDA and CDR2 SQIVND (reference sequence). This CDR3 spans 14 amino acids. V lost 5 bases, J lost 5 bases, and 7 bases stayed unmatched. The chain links TRBV19 to TRBJ1-2, with 8 bases aligning to TRBD1. Sequenced material: peripheral blood. The TCR was taken from a woman in her forties with active or convalescent COVID-19. Here the CDR3 DNA reads TGTGCCAGTAGTCTAGGACAGGGAAGATATGGCTACACCTTC. It is translated as CASSLGQGRYGYTF.